What follows are 18 T cell receptor beta chains derived from one specimen sequenced in a study of shared clonotypes between healthy human individuals. Assay used: immunoSEQ multiplex PCR; TCRdb lists only in-frame clones, some missing. The data contain 450,000 to 550,000 clones, around 79% of them seen just once; the ten biggest clones take up approximately 12%. Sequencing was done on a sample of PBMCs. The receptors derive from a woman aged 40 to 55 in good health. Some clones in this sample may be carry-over from other donors' samples.

This chain joins TRBV18 and TRBJ2-2; tentative D call: TRBD1 (6 bases). V was trimmed by 1 base and J by 6 bases, leaving 12 bases between them. The CDR3 covers 15 residues. CDR1 is KGHSH and CDR2 is LQKENI in the germline V gene. Here the CDR3 reads CASSPLQGRSGELFF. The CDR3 bases are TGTGCCAGCTCACCACTGCAGGGGAGATCCGGGGAGCTGTTTTTT.

This rearrangement joins TRBV9 to TRBJ2-1; 10 bases agree with TRBD2. J lost 0 bases, V lost 4 bases, and 7 bases had no gene match. This CDR3 region has 17 residues. Germline V gene sequence: CDR1 SGDLS, CDR2 YYNGEE. CDR3 protein: CASSPRTSGSSYNEQFF. DNA of the CDR3: TGTGCCAGCAGCCCGAGGACTAGCGGTAGCTCCTACAATGAGCAGTTCTTC.

The chain combines TRBV18 with TRBJ1-4; 7 nucleotides agree with TRBD1. The germline CDR1 and CDR2 sequences are KGHSH and LQKENI. This CDR3 contains 14 residues. The trim removed 0 bases at V and 6 bases at J, leaving 1 base unmatched. Here the CDR3 reads CASSPPGGYEKLFF. The CDR3 DNA follows: TGTGCCAGCTCACCACCAGGGGGCTATGAAAAACTGTTTTTT. The variable domain in full, with the rest retrieved from reference TRBV18 and TRBJ1-4, is NAGVMQNPRHLVRRRGQEARLRCSPMKGHSHVYWYRQLPEEGLKFMVYLQKENIIDESGMPKERFSAEFPKEGPSILRIQQVVRGDSAAYFCASSPPGGYEKLFFGSGTQLSVL.

This clone was counted a few times. The CDR3 region is CASSSRRQETQYF. In DNA form, the CDR3 reads TGTGCCAGCAGCTCCCGCAGGCAAGAGACCCAGTACTTC. J is TRBJ2-5 and V is TRBV7-8; D is ambiguous. V was clipped by 4 bases and J by 2 bases, with 8 bases between them. Germline values: CDR1 SGHVS, CDR2 FQNEAQ. The CDR3 is 13 amino acids.

With regard to this clone: A far larger clone is just one base off, so this is likely a read error. V and J are TRBV7-8 and TRBJ1-1; 8 bases are shared with TRBD1. The CDR3 totals 13 residues. J gave up 7 bases and V 7 bases, and 8 bases lay outside the gene matches. Germline values: CDR1 SGHVS, CDR2 FQNEAQ. CDR3 amino acids: CASNDRGKDEAFF. Written as DNA, the CDR3 is TGTGCCAGCAACGACAGGGGTAAGGATGAAGCTTTCTTT.

The chain employs TRBV7-2 and TRBJ1-2, with a tentative D call TRBD1 (6 bases). The V and J ends lost 1 base and 8 bases respectively, with 14 bases between them. Germline CDR1 is SGHTA and CDR2 is FQGNSA. The CDR3 covers 14 residues. CDR3 in DNA: TGTGCCAGCAGCTTAGACAGGGTAGCAGAAGGCTACACCTTC. This encodes CASSLDRVAEGYTF.

The gene calls are TRBV5-1 and TRBJ1-5; 9 bases match TRBD1. This CDR3 comprises 14 residues. Per germline, CDR1 SGHRS and CDR2 YFSETQ. J lost 7 bases, V lost 4 bases, and 6 bases had no gene match. CDR3 region: CASSQDRGGQPQHF. The CDR3, as DNA: TGCGCCAGCAGCCAGGACAGGGGTGGACAGCCCCAGCATTTT.

The rearrangement joins TRBV23-1 to TRBJ1-5; the D is unclear. TRBV23-1 is noted as an ORF with a role that remains uncertain. The CDR3 has 16 residues. V was trimmed by 9 bases and J by 4 bases, leaving 22 bases between them. Here the CDR3 reads CASCQTGRLGNQPQHF. The CDR3 DNA follows: TGCGCCAGTTGTCAAACGGGCAGGTTGGGGAATCAGCCCCAGCATTTT.

The rearrangement joins TRBV5-1 to TRBJ1-1, with D unclear. The germline V and J ends were trimmed by 0 bases and 3 bases, with 9 bases remaining between them. The CDR3 length is 14 residues. CDR1 and CDR2 from the germline V gene are SGHRS and YFSETQ. The CDR3 coding sequence is TGCGCCAGCAGCTTGGATCGGCGGGACACTGAAGCTTTCTTT. It yields the protein CASSLDRRDTEAFF.

This clone was observed once. CDR3 coding DNA: TGCGCCAGCAGTCTACAAACTCGGGACAGAACTAACAATGAGCAGTTCTTC. Protein: CASSLQTRDRTNNEQFF. The chain couples TRBV23-1 to TRBJ2-1, with TRBD1 matching over 7 bases. TRBV23-1 is reported as an ORF; its role is uncertain. The CDR3 contains 17 residues. The J segment lost 5 bases and the V segment lost 4 bases, leaving 14 bases of the junction unmatched.

The chain has TRBV7-2 and TRBJ2-3; D ambiguous. V shed 5 bases and J shed 4 bases, with 13 bases lying between them. Germline values: CDR1 SGHTA, CDR2 FQGNSA. CDR3 length: 14 amino acids. The CDR3 sequence: CASSRVGWADTQYF. The DNA for the CDR3 is TGTGCCAGCAGCCGGGTCGGGTGGGCAGATACGCAGTATTTT.

The chain carries TRBV7-2 and TRBJ2-3, with D tentatively TRBD1 (5 bases). The germline V gene has CDR1 SGHTA and CDR2 FQGNSA. This CDR3 is 15 amino acids long. Trimming removed 4 bases at V and 6 bases at J, with 17 bases between. CDR3 DNA: TGTGCCAGCAGCTCCCTAGGCAGGGCCGTGGATACGCAGTATTTT. This encodes CASSSLGRAVDTQYF.

The V and J genes are TRBV7-2 and TRBJ2-7, with D possibly being TRBD1 (6 bases). Trimming shortened V by 5 bases and J by 5 bases, and 10 bases separated the two germline ends. This CDR3 contains 12 residues. The germline gives CDR1 SGHTA, CDR2 FQGNSA. This chain's CDR3 is CASSPYRDEQYF. The CDR3 DNA reads as TGTGCCAGCAGCCCGTACAGGGACGAGCAGTACTTC.

The chain joins TRBV19 to TRBJ2-3; D perhaps matches TRBD1 (5 bases). The germline gives CDR1 LNHDA, CDR2 SQIVND (reference sequence). This CDR3 spans 15 amino acids. V was pared by 3 bases and J by 0 bases, with 10 bases between. CDR3 sequence reads: CASSMGRISTDTQYF. The CDR3 DNA sequence: TGTGCCAGTAGTATGGGGCGGATTAGCACAGATACGCAGTATTTT. The entire variable domain, with the rest obtained from reference TRBV19 and TRBJ2-3, is as follows: DGGITQSPKYLFRKEGQNVTLSCEQNLNHDAMYWYRQDPGQGLRLIYYSQIVNDFQKGDIAEGYSVSREKKESFPLTVTSAQKNPTAFYLCASSMGRISTDTQYFGPGTRLTVL.

This clone was detected a few times. The chain couples TRBV9 to TRBJ2-1; TRBD1 is a possible D gene (5 bases). V was cut by 3 bases and J by 4 bases, with 17 bases left in between. Germline loops: CDR1 SGDLS, CDR2 YYNGEE. The CDR3 contains 16 residues. DNA of the CDR3: TGTGCCAGCAGCGGTCTTGGGGCCTTTTTGTACAATGAGCAGTTCTTC. Protein product: CASSGLGAFLYNEQFF. Full variable domain (rest looked up from reference TRBV9 and TRBJ2-1): DSGVTQTPKHLITATGQRVTLRCSPRSGDLSVYWYQQSLDQGLQFLIQYYNGEERAKGNILERFSAQQFPDLHSELNLSSLELGDSALYFCASSGLGAFLYNEQFFGPGTRLTVL.

The rearrangement joins TRBV27 to TRBJ2-2; D gene uncertain. Trimming removed 8 bases from V and 0 bases from J, with 7 bases in between. Germline CDR1 MNHEY, CDR2 SMNVEV (reference sequence). This CDR3 has 13 amino acids. CDR3 nucleotide sequence: TGTGCCAGCTCGATCGCGAACACCGGGGAGCTGTTTTTT. Amino acids: CASSIANTGELFF.

This chain connects TRBV27 to TRBJ1-1, with D uncertain. This CDR3 has 13 residues. Trimming removed 6 bases at V and 3 bases at J, with 11 bases between. Germline V CDR1 and CDR2: MNHEY, SMNVEV (reference sequence). CDR3 residues: CASSKGRYTEAFF. Here the CDR3 DNA reads TGTGCCAGCAGCAAGGGAAGATACACTGAAGCTTTCTTT.

The chain recombines TRBV11-3 with TRBJ2-1, with D possibly called TRBD1 or TRBD2 (5 bases each). V was pared by 1 base and J by 8 bases, with 15 bases between. Germline lookup yields CDR1 SGHNT and CDR2 YENEEA. This CDR3 region has 15 residues. In DNA form, the CDR3 reads TGTGCCAGCAGCTTAGGGGGACCCAAACCCGATGAGCAGTTCTTC. Protein sequence: CASSLGGPKPDEQFF.